The 21 T cell receptor beta chains presented below share a single source sample, sequenced in a study of blood T cell repertoires in COVID-19 (dated by TCRdb to about 2020). Library prep was done by the immunoSEQ multiplex PCR assay. TCRdb took over this immuneACCESS table, retaining in-frame rearrangements with V and J assigned. Such tables are incomplete; in checked studies, under half of the missing clones stem from an unresolved V gene, and the remainder is unexplained. The sample data list fewer than 500,000 clones, and approximately 89% of these were observed just once. The top ten clonotypes cover 1% to 1.5% of the sample. The source material was PBMCs or T cells enriched from blood (not recorded which). The receptors here all came from a man in his thirties or forties who had recovered from COVID-19.

Here the CDR3 reads CASKRDRYSPLHF. CDR3 in DNA: TGTGCCAGCAAACGGGACAGATATTCACCCCTCCACTTT. The chain employs TRBV12-3 or TRBV12-4 and TRBJ1-6, with 7 bases that match TRBD1. Trimming at V came to 7 bases and at J to 8 bases, leaving 5 bases not matched to a gene. CDR3 size: 13 residues.

This clone was seen only once. The junction departs from the called germline gene at one end, perhaps through a read error. The chain couples TRBV7-7 to TRBJ2-2; D may be TRBD2 (5 bases). The CDR3 sequence is 15 residues long. Germline values: CDR1 SSHAT, CDR2 FNYEAQ (reference sequence). For the CDR3, the DNA is TGTGCTAGCAGCTTAGGGAGAGGGAGCACCGGGGAGCTGTTTTTT. It yields the protein CASSLGRGSTGELFF.

This clone was detected only once. The rearrangement links TRBV30 to TRBJ1-1; perhaps TRBD1 as D (6 bases). V dropped 3 bases and J dropped 4 bases, with 15 bases sitting between them. CDR3 length equals 14 residues. Germline CDR1 reads GTSNPN; CDR2 reads SVGIG (reference sequence). The CDR3 sequence is CAWSRGGGFTEAFF. The CDR3 nucleotides read TGTGCCTGGAGCAGGGGAGGGGGTTTCACTGAAGCTTTCTTT.

The chain couples TRBV5-1 to TRBJ1-5; 8 nucleotides line up with TRBD1. With 0 bases clipped from V and 5 bases from J, the junction kept 10 bases outside the gene matches. Germline V gives CDR1 SGHRS, CDR2 YFSETQ. This CDR3 region has 17 residues. The CDR3 region has the DNA TGCGCCAGCAGCTTGGGAACCGGGACAGGATCAGATCAGCCCCAGCATTTT. Translation: CASSLGTGTGSDQPQHF.

This clone is a singleton in its sample. The chain recombines TRBV4-2 with TRBJ1-1, with D perhaps matching TRBD1 (6 bases). Germline CDR1 LGHNA, CDR2 YNFKEQ. CDR3 length equals 17 residues. The V and J ends lost 3 bases and 3 bases respectively, with 20 bases between them. In nucleotides, the CDR3 is TGTGCCAGCAGCCAGGGTCAGGGGAAACACAGTTACACTGAAGCTTTCTTT. Its protein product is CASSQGQGKHSYTEAFF.

The rearrangement links TRBV19 to TRBJ2-2; TRBD2 might be the D (6 bases). Germline CDR1 and CDR2: LNHDA and SQIVND (reference sequence). CDR3 length equals 14 residues. V lost 6 bases to trimming and J lost 0 bases, with 8 bases between them. In DNA form, the CDR3 reads TGTGCCAGTAGCCAGCGGGCGAACACCGGGGAGCTGTTTTTT. It yields the protein CASSQRANTGELFF.

The chain couples TRBV4-3 to TRBJ2-7; 7 bases are a match to TRBD1. The CDR3 covers 15 residues. V dropped 5 bases and J dropped 1; count of bases not matched to a gene: 8. Germline V lookup: CDR1 LGHNA, CDR2 YSLEER. CDR3 in DNA: TGCGCCAGCAGCTTTCGACAGGGAAGGTCCTACGAGCAGTACTTC. Translated, it gives CASSFRQGRSYEQYF.

The chain joins TRBV7-2 to TRBJ2-2; the match to TRBD2 covers 10 bases. The V gene end was trimmed by 0 bases and the J gene end by 6 bases; junction bases not matched to a gene: 4. CDR1 SGHTA and CDR2 FQGNSA come from the germline V gene. This CDR3 has 16 amino acids. The CDR3 coding sequence is TGTGCCAGCAGCTTAGCGCGAAGCGGGGGGGCCGGGGAGCTGTTTTTT. Residues: CASSLARSGGAGELFF.

The chain recombines TRBV7-2 with TRBJ2-2; no reliable D call. Trimming removed 1 base from V and 10 bases from J, with 13 bases in between. CDR3 length: 14 amino acids. Germline V gene data show CDR1 as SGHTA and CDR2 as FQGNSA. The CDR3 DNA is TGTGCCAGCAGCTTAGTCACAGCAAACCCGGAGCTGTTTTTT. Its translation is CASSLVTANPELFF.

The gene calls are TRBV7-6 and TRBJ2-5, with D perhaps matching TRBD1 (5 bases). The CDR3 totals 15 residues. V lost 2 bases and J 1 base, leaving 11 bases between the germline ends. CDR1 SGHVS and CDR2 FNYEAQ come from the germline V gene. The DNA of the CDR3 is TGTGCCAGCAGCTTAAATCAGGGTCCCCAAGAGACCCAGTACTTC. This gives the protein CASSLNQGPQETQYF.

The chain couples TRBV7-2 to TRBJ2-7, with D possibly matching TRBD1 (5 bases). The V and J ends lost 1 base and 4 bases respectively, with 11 bases between them. Germline V gives CDR1 SGHTA, CDR2 FQGNSA. The CDR3 is 14 amino acids. CDR3 residues: CASSLVPGNYEQYF. CDR3 nucleotide sequence: TGTGCCAGCAGCTTAGTTCCAGGGAATTACGAGCAGTACTTC.

The genes are TRBV5-1 and TRBJ2-3, with D maybe TRBD2 (6 bases). The germline gives CDR1 SGHRS, CDR2 YFSETQ. The V end was cut by 0 bases, the J end by 14 bases, with 25 bases between. There are 16 residues in the CDR3. The CDR3 DNA is TGCGCCAGCAGCTTGGCCGAGGGGAGCAAGGGGACTTTAAGGTATTTT. Encoded protein: CASSLAEGSKGTLRYF. Full variable domain (missing parts from reference TRBV5-1 and TRBJ2-3): KAGVTQTPRYLIKTRGQQVTLSCSPISGHRSVSWYQQTPGQGLQFLFEYFSETQRNKGNFPGRFSGRQFSNSRSEMNVSTLELGDSALYLCASSLAEGSKGTLRYFGPGTRLTVL.

As for this clone: This same CDR3 is encoded by further DNA sequences in the sample. The chain carries TRBV30 and TRBJ1-1; D may be TRBD1 (6 bases). Trimming left V 0 bases short and J 1 base short, with 9 bases between. The CDR3 is 14 residues long. The germline V gene has CDR1 GTSNPN and CDR2 SVGIG (reference sequence). CDR3 in amino acids: CAWSVQGSNTEAFF. The DNA for the CDR3 is TGTGCCTGGAGTGTCCAGGGGTCGAACACTGAAGCTTTCTTT.

This clone was seen a handful of times. DNA for the CDR3: TGTGCCAGCTCACCACAGGGTCCACTAGTTGAAGCTTTCTTT. Its translation: CASSPQGPLVEAFF. The chain combines TRBV18 with TRBJ1-1; no definite D call. Per the germline V gene, CDR1 is KGHSH and CDR2 is LQKENI. This CDR3 is 14 amino acids long. Between the trimmed V and J ends, which lost 1 base and 7 bases, there was a span of 13 bases.

The chain recombines TRBV3-1 (or the pseudogene TRBV3-2) with TRBJ2-3; 7 bases align to TRBD2. Trimming cost V 1 base and J 2 bases; bases outside gene matches: 6. The CDR3 runs to 16 residues. The V gene's germline CDR1 is LGHDT and CDR2 YNNKEL (reference sequence). The CDR3 DNA follows: TGTGCCAGCAGCCAAGGTCCAGCGGGGTACACAGATACGCAGTATTTT. It codes for CASSQGPAGYTDTQYF.

This chain connects TRBV27 to TRBJ2-2; 7 bases fit TRBD1. The CDR3 runs 14 residues. Germline V lookup: CDR1 MNHEY, CDR2 SMNVEV (reference sequence). Trimming at V came to 6 bases and at J to 0 bases, leaving 1 base not matched to a gene. The chain's CDR3 is CASRGQPNTGELFF. The CDR3 region has the DNA TGTGCCAGCAGGGGACAGCCGAACACCGGGGAGCTGTTTTTT.

V and J are TRBV5-1 and TRBJ1-2, with a possible D match to TRBD1 (6 bases). The germline V gene has CDR1 SGHRS and CDR2 YFSETQ. The germline V and J ends were trimmed by 0 bases and 7 bases, with 10 bases remaining between them. The CDR3 sequence is 13 residues long. This chain's CDR3 is CASSLERGLGYTF. In nucleotides, the CDR3 is TGCGCCAGCAGCTTGGAGCGGGGGCTTGGCTACACCTTC.

The chain recombines TRBV9 with TRBJ1-3; D perhaps matches TRBD1 (6 bases). The germline gives CDR1 SGDLS, CDR2 YYNGEE. The CDR3 is 17 amino acids. V lost 0 bases and J 1 base, leaving 14 bases between the germline ends. Here the CDR3 reads CASSVDWGGTSGNTIYF. The CDR3 DNA follows: TGTGCCAGCAGCGTAGATTGGGGGGGCACTTCTGGAAACACCATATATTTT.

The chain combines TRBV6-5 with TRBJ2-2; tentatively, D is TRBD1 (6 bases). With 0 bases removed from V and 1 base from J, the gap between germline ends came to 9 bases. This CDR3 has 16 amino acids. Germline lookup yields CDR1 MNHEY and CDR2 SVGAGI. The CDR3 here is CASSYSRTVNTGELFF. CDR3 coding DNA: TGTGCCAGCAGTTACTCGCGGACAGTGAACACCGGGGAGCTGTTTTTT.

The chain recombines TRBV6-5 with TRBJ1-2, with a weak D call TRBD1 (6 bases). Germline CDR1 MNHEY, CDR2 SVGAGI. With 4 bases removed from V and 8 bases from J, the gap between germline ends came to 11 bases. This CDR3 comprises 12 residues. The CDR3 nucleotides read TGTGCCAGCAGTTCGGCAGGGGAGGGCTACACCTTC. Residues: CASSSAGEGYTF.

The gene calls are TRBV19 and TRBJ1-2; D might be TRBD1 (6 bases). Trimming took 5 bases from V and 0 from J, leaving 13 bases between them. CDR1 and CDR2 from the germline V gene are LNHDA and SQIVND (reference sequence). The CDR3 spans 15 residues. This CDR3 is CASSVWTDSNYGYTF. CDR3 sequence (DNA): TGTGCCAGTAGTGTCTGGACAGATTCTAACTATGGCTACACCTTC.